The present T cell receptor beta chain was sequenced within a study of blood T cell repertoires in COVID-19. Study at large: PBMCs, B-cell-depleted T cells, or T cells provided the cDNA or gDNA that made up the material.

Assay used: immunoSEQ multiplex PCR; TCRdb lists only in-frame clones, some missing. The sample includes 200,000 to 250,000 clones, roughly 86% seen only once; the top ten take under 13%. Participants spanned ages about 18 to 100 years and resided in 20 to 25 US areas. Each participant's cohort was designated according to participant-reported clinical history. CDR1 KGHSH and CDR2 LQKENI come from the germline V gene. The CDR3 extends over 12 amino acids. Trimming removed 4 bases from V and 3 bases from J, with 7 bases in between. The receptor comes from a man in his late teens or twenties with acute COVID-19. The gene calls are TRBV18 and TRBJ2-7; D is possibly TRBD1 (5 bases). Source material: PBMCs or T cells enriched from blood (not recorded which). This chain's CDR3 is CASSLQGYEQYF. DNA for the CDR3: TGTGCCAGCTCACTGCAGGGCTACGAGCAGTACTTC.